Listed below are T cell receptor beta chains from one sample, sequenced in a study of response to subunit inactivated influenza vaccine. One entry per CDR3 protein, called by TCRdb with MiXCR from the RT-PCR reads. The table records around 490,000 distinct CDR3 sequences, less than 8% of them present only once. The sample was PBMCs from blood, taken around 2 years after vaccination. The receptors stem from a man in his fifties or sixties who received an inactivated influenza vaccine. Both conserved end residues are part of each CDR3. Fields, in order: V gene, J gene, CDR3 protein.

TRBV2	TRBJ2-1	CASREGAHYNEQFF
TRBV11-2	TRBJ1-2	CASSLVGRNGYTF
TRBV11-2	TRBJ2-5	CASSLQGTGQETQYF
TRBV7-9	TRBJ2-1	CASSPTSPSSYNEQFF
TRBV20-1	TRBJ2-7	CSAGSGTSGMYEQYF
TRBV5-1	TRBJ2-2	CASSLHRTNTGELFF
TRBV12-3/TRBV12-4	TRBJ2-1	CASSLATYRYSGQVGNEQFF
TRBV20-1	TRBJ2-1	CSAKAHGRSYEQFF
TRBV5-1	TRBJ2-3	CASSLGTVGTDTQYF
TRBV9	TRBJ2-2	CASSDPPGRRMDTGELFF
TRBV20-1	TRBJ1-2	CSARRAEGLDGYTF
TRBV27	TRBJ1-2	CASTRTGATTTANYGYTF
TRBV7-2	TRBJ1-5	CASSLANQGNQPQHF
TRBV27	TRBJ2-5	CASSSITPGQGTAQYF
TRBV25-1	TRBJ2-5	CASSEFWTGEETQYF
TRBV28	TRBJ2-6	CASRRRTGANVLTF
TRBV20-1	TRBJ2-2	CSAGGQGNGELFF